One sample yielded the 27 T cell receptor beta chains listed below, sequenced in a study of cytomegalovirus exposure and HLA in healthy donors. Vbeta (60) and Jbeta (13) primers were used in the PCR. Assay used: immunoSEQ multiplex PCR; TCRdb lists only in-frame clones, some missing. The table lists around 140,000 clones, more than 75% of them singletons. The source material was PBMCs. These receptors were obtained from a woman between 35 and 50 years old in good health and CMV-seropositive.

The J gene is TRBJ2-3, the V gene TRBV6-5; D is uncertain. V shed 6 bases and J shed 0 bases, with 4 bases lying between them. Germline CDR1 and CDR2: MNHEY and SVGAGI. The CDR3 totals 12 residues. The CDR3 DNA follows: TGTGCCAGCAGAACTAGCACAGATACGCAGTATTTT. Encoded protein: CASRTSTDTQYF.

The chain carries TRBV28 and TRBJ1-5; no firm D call. Germline CDR1 MDHEN, CDR2 SYDVKM. There are 12 residues in the CDR3. Trimming shortened V by 2 bases and J by 8 bases, and 7 bases separated the two germline ends. CDR3 coding DNA: TGTGCCAGCAGTTTAGTGAGGGAGCCCCAGCATTTT. Amino acids: CASSLVREPQHF.

The V gene is TRBV7-6, the J gene TRBJ2-5, with 10 bases lining up with TRBD1. J lost 5 bases, V lost 1 base, and 7 bases had no gene match. From germline, CDR1 is SGHVS and CDR2 FNYEAQ. CDR3 size: 16 residues. The CDR3 DNA follows: TGTGCCAGCAGCTTAGTACCATCGGGACAGGGGGAGACCCAGTACTTC. Its translation is CASSLVPSGQGETQYF.

The chain couples TRBV28 to TRBJ1-1; D is unresolved. Per the germline V gene, CDR1 is MDHEN and CDR2 is SYDVKM. Trimming took off 4 bases at V and 6 bases at J, with 12 bases between the two ends. The CDR3 is made up of 13 amino acids. CDR3 loop: CASSWTRGSEAFF. In DNA, the CDR3 is TGTGCCAGCAGTTGGACCCGGGGTTCTGAAGCTTTCTTT.

The chain recombines TRBV30 with TRBJ2-3, with D maybe TRBD1 (5 bases). CDR3 length equals 13 residues. V lost 3 bases to trimming and J lost 2 bases, with 9 bases between them. The germline CDR1 and CDR2 sequences are GTSNPN and SVGIG (reference sequence). Here the CDR3 DNA reads TGTGCCTGGAGAGTAGGGGTCACAGATACGCAGTATTTT. Its protein is CAWRVGVTDTQYF.

The rearrangement joins TRBV11-3 to TRBJ2-1; 10 positions agree with TRBD1. This CDR3 contains 15 residues. V was clipped by 5 bases and J by 6 bases; unmatched bases: 7. Germline CDR1 SGHNT, CDR2 YENEEA. CDR3 amino acids: CASSPDRGRSNEQFF. The CDR3, as DNA: TGTGCCAGCAGCCCAGACAGGGGGCGGAGCAATGAGCAGTTCTTC.

This chain links TRBV4-2 with TRBJ2-4; D call uncertain. Germline CDR1 and CDR2: LGHNA and YNFKEQ. This CDR3 comprises 13 residues. Trimming removed 5 bases from V and 6 bases from J, with 11 bases in between. CDR3 sequence (DNA): TGTGCCAGCAGCACGCTAGAACGAAACATTCAGTACTTC. Encoded protein: CASSTLERNIQYF.

The chain recombines TRBV27 with TRBJ2-3; 7 bases are shared with TRBD2. The CDR3 loop spans 13 amino acids. CDR1 MNHEY and CDR2 SMNVEV come from the germline V gene (reference sequence). V lost 8 bases, J lost 0 bases, and 2 bases stayed unmatched. The CDR3 spells CASRGGSTDTQYF. Written as DNA, the CDR3 is TGTGCCAGCCGGGGAGGGAGCACAGATACGCAGTATTTT.

The chain combines TRBV6-1 with TRBJ1-1, with 7 bases lining up with TRBD1. Germline V lookup: CDR1 MNHNS, CDR2 SASEGT. The CDR3 runs to 14 residues. With 10 bases clipped from V and 3 bases from J, the junction kept 11 bases outside the gene matches. DNA of the CDR3: TGTGCCACCAGACAGGGACAGAGCCACACTGAAGCTTTCTTT. Translated: CATRQGQSHTEAFF.

V gene TRBV7-2 combines with J gene TRBJ1-4, with TRBD1 matching 11 bases. Germline V gene data show CDR1 as SGHTA and CDR2 as FQGNSA. This CDR3 spans 14 amino acids. With 5 bases clipped from V and 8 bases from J, the junction kept 4 bases outside the gene matches. CDR3 DNA: TGTGCCAGCAGCATGGACAGGGGGCGGGAAAAACTGTTTTTT. Protein sequence: CASSMDRGREKLFF.

The count of this clone is one. The chain links TRBV28 to TRBJ2-2; D gene uncertain. The CDR3 contains 15 residues. V lost 2 bases and J 3 bases, leaving 10 bases between the germline ends. CDR1 is MDHEN and CDR2 is SYDVKM in the germline V gene. The CDR3 region is CASSLGGLDTGELFF. In DNA form, the CDR3 reads TGTGCCAGCAGTTTAGGCGGCCTAGACACCGGGGAGCTGTTTTTT.

The chain combines TRBV5-1 with TRBJ2-1; 8 positions agree with TRBD1. The CDR3 consists of 14 residues. Trimming took 4 bases from V and 2 from J; bases not matched to a gene: 2. CDR1 and CDR2 (germline): SGHRS, YFSETQ. DNA for the CDR3: TGCGCCAGCAGCCCGGGACAGGCCTACAATGAGCAGTTCTTC. It translates to CASSPGQAYNEQFF.

The V and J genes are TRBV2 and TRBJ2-1, with D hard to call. Germline V CDR1 and CDR2: SNHLY, FYNNEI. The CDR3 runs to 15 residues. The CDR3 coding sequence is TGTGCGATAAAGAACGGCCGGAGCTCCTACAATGAGCAGTTCTTC. Translated: CAIKNGRSSYNEQFF. Full variable domain (remainder filled in from reference TRBV2 and TRBJ2-1): EPEVTQTPSHQVTQMGQEVILRCVPISNHLYFYWYRQILGQKVEFLVSFYNNEISEKSEIFDDQFSVERPDGSNFTLKIRSTKLEDSAMYFCAIKNGRSSYNEQFFGPGTRLTVL.

The chain uses TRBV5-1 and TRBJ1-1, with 9 bases fitting TRBD1. Germline assignment: CDR1 SGHRS and CDR2 YFSETQ. The V and J ends lost 1 base and 1 base, in that order; junction bases with no gene match: 11. This CDR3 is built from 18 residues. The CDR3 reads CASSLTGQGPSSNTEAFF. CDR3 nucleotide sequence: TGCGCCAGCAGCTTGACCGGACAGGGGCCCTCTTCGAACACTGAAGCTTTCTTT.

The chain couples TRBV19 to TRBJ2-1; tentative D call: TRBD2 (6 bases). Germline-derived CDR1 and CDR2 are LNHDA and SQIVND (reference sequence). This CDR3 is built from 14 residues. V was trimmed by 6 bases and J by 5 bases, leaving 14 bases between them. DNA of the CDR3: TGTGCCAGTAGGTCCGGGACTGAGAACAATGAGCAGTTCTTC. Its translation: CASRSGTENNEQFF.

The V and J genes are TRBV30 and TRBJ2-6, with 8 bases matching TRBD1. J gave up 0 bases and V 2 bases, and 9 bases lay outside the gene matches. The CDR3 totals 18 residues. Per the germline V gene, CDR1 is GTSNPN and CDR2 is SVGIG (reference sequence). The CDR3 coding sequence is TGTGCCTGGAGTCCCCGGACAGGGTCTAACTCTGGGGCCAACGTCCTGACTTTC. Translated: CAWSPRTGSNSGANVLTF.

The chain is built from TRBV6-1 and TRBJ1-6, with TRBD1 matching over 7 bases. Losses at the gene ends were 1 base for V and 6 bases for J; bases not matched to a gene: 6. The CDR3 sequence is 16 residues long. Germline CDR1 and CDR2: MNHNS and SASEGT. The CDR3 region is CASSEVADRANSPLHF. The DNA of the CDR3 is TGTGCCAGCAGTGAAGTGGCCGACAGGGCTAATTCACCCCTCCACTTT.

This sequence joins TRBV9 and TRBJ2-1; the match to TRBD1 covers 7 bases. V gave up 10 bases and J gave up 5 bases; unmatched junction bases: 12. The CDR3 sequence is 14 residues long. Germline CDR1 and CDR2: SGDLS and YYNGEE. In DNA, the CDR3 is TGTGCCTCGACGGTGAGGACAGGAGACAATGAGCAGTTCTTC. Protein sequence: CASTVRTGDNEQFF. Supplemented by reference TRBV9 and TRBJ2-1, the full variable domain reads DSGVTQTPKHLITATGQRVTLRCSPRSGDLSVYWYQQSLDQGLQFLIQYYNGEERAKGNILERFSAQQFPDLHSELNLSSLELGDSALYFCASTVRTGDNEQFFGPGTRLTVL.

This rearrangement joins TRBV27 to TRBJ1-4, with TRBD1 matching over 12 bases. The CDR3 spans 16 residues. Trimming at V came to 6 bases and at J to 10 bases, leaving 12 bases not matched to a gene. The germline V gene encodes CDR1 MNHEY and CDR2 SMNVEV (reference sequence). CDR3 in amino acids: CASRGGQGAVRGKLFF. CDR3 sequence (DNA): TGTGCCAGCAGGGGGGGACAGGGGGCTGTTCGGGGAAAACTGTTTTTT.

V is TRBV4-1 and J is TRBJ2-5; 7 positions agree with TRBD1. The germline V gene has CDR1 MGHRA and CDR2 YSYEKL. The CDR3 is 16 residues long. Trimming cost V 4 bases and J 7 bases; bases outside gene matches: 15. This CDR3 is CASSRDRQGMSGTQYF. The CDR3 DNA follows: TGCGCCAGCAGCCGGGATCGACAGGGAATGTCGGGGACCCAGTACTTC.

This clone was observed a few times. This rearrangement joins TRBV4-1 to TRBJ1-1; 8 positions agree with TRBD1. J was trimmed by 0 bases and V by 10 bases; bases with no gene match: 4. This CDR3 region has 13 residues. The germline CDR1 and CDR2 sequences are MGHRA and YSYEKL. DNA of the CDR3: TGCGCCACCTCGGACAGGGTGAACACTGAAGCTTTCTTT. The encoded protein is CATSDRVNTEAFF.

This chain connects TRBV5-1 to TRBJ2-7; possibly TRBD1 for D (6 bases). Trimming removed 4 bases at V and 1 base at J, with 12 bases between. CDR1 SGHRS and CDR2 YFSETQ come from the germline V gene. This CDR3 spans 14 amino acids. CDR3 amino acids: CASSQTGLSYEQYF. The CDR3 DNA is TGCGCCAGCAGCCAGACAGGTCTTTCCTACGAGCAGTACTTC.

V gene TRBV6-5 combines with J gene TRBJ1-2; TRBD1 aligns across 7 bases. The CDR3 totals 15 residues. The junction had 5 bases not matched to a gene; V was cut back by 2 bases and J by 2 bases. The germline V gene has CDR1 MNHEY and CDR2 SVGAGI. The CDR3 DNA is TGTGCCAGCAGTTACACCCAACAGGGGAACTATGGCTACACCTTC. Its translation: CASSYTQQGNYGYTF.

CDR3 coding DNA: TGTGCCAGCAGCACCTCAGGGGGGAGCTCCTACGAGCAGTACTTC. This encodes CASSTSGGSSYEQYF. The chain couples TRBV13 to TRBJ2-7; perhaps TRBD1 as D (7 bases). Germline V gene lookup returns CDR1 PRHDT and CDR2 FYEKMQ (reference sequence). Trimming removed 5 bases from V and 0 bases from J, with 14 bases in between. The CDR3 consists of 15 residues.

The chain employs TRBV28 and TRBJ1-1; D is possibly TRBD1 (5 bases). The CDR3 is made up of 13 amino acids. Trimming took 7 bases from V and 0 from J, leaving 9 bases between them. CDR1 and CDR2 from the germline V gene are MDHEN and SYDVKM. This CDR3 reads CASIPTVNTEAFF. For the CDR3, the DNA is TGTGCCAGCATCCCGACAGTGAACACTGAAGCTTTCTTT.

The chain combines TRBV5-1 with TRBJ2-3, with TRBD2 matching over 13 bases. Germline CDR1 is SGHRS and CDR2 is YFSETQ. The CDR3 loop spans 16 amino acids. V shed 4 bases, J shed 2 bases, and the junction held 4 bases outside the gene matches. The CDR3 nucleotides read TGCGCCAGCAGCCTCGGACTAGCGGGAGACACAGATACGCAGTATTTT. Its translation: CASSLGLAGDTDTQYF.

The gene calls are TRBV5-8 and TRBJ2-5, with TRBD1 matching 12 bases. With 4 bases clipped from V and 5 bases from J, the junction kept 9 bases outside the gene matches. The V gene's germline CDR1 is SGHTS and CDR2 YDEGEE. This CDR3 spans 16 amino acids. This CDR3 is CASSRRGQGAGETQYF. In DNA, the CDR3 is TGTGCCAGCAGCCGAAGGGGACAGGGGGCCGGGGAGACCCAGTACTTC.